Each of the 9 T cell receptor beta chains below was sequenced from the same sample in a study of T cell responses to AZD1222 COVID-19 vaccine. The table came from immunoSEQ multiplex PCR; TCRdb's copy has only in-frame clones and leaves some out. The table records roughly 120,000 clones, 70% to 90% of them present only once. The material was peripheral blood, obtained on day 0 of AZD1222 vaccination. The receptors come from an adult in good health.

The DNA of the CDR3 is TGTGCCAGCAGCCAAGGCAGGGAAGAGACCCAGTACTTC. It encodes CASSQGREETQYF. The V and J genes are TRBV3-1 (or the pseudogene TRBV3-2) and TRBJ2-5, with D possibly matching TRBD1 (5 bases). Trimming shortened V by 1 base and J by 3 bases, and 6 bases separated the two germline ends. The CDR3 is made up of 13 amino acids. Germline CDR1 and CDR2: LGHDT and YNNKEL (reference sequence).

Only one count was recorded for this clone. CDR3 DNA sequence: TGTGCCTGGAGCCGTGACAGGGTCGATGGCTACACCTTC. Protein: CAWSRDRVDGYTF. The V and J genes are TRBV30 and TRBJ1-2, with TRBD1 matching 7 bases. CDR3 length: 13 amino acids. Germline values: CDR1 GTSNPN, CDR2 SVGIG (reference sequence). V was clipped by 3 bases and J by 6 bases; unmatched bases: 7.

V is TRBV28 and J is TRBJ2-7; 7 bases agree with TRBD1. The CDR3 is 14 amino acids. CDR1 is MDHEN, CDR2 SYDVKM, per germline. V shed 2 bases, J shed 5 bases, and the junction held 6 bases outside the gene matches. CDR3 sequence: CASSLRAGGNEQYF. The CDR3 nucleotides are TGTGCCAGCAGTTTAAGGGCAGGGGGTAACGAGCAGTACTTC.

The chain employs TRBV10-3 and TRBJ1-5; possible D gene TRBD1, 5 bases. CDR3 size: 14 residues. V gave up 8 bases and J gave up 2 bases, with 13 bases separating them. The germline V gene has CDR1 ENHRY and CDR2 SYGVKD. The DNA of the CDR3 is TGTGCCATCTCCAGGGAGGATGGCAATCAGCCCCAGCATTTT. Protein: CAISREDGNQPQHF.

The CDR3 DNA follows: TGTGCCAGCATAATTGGGGGAAACACCATATATTTT. Residues: CASIIGGNTIYF. V gene TRBV12-3 or TRBV12-4 combines with J gene TRBJ1-3; D is unclear. This CDR3 is 12 amino acids long. The V end was cut by 7 bases, the J end by 4 bases, with 8 bases between.

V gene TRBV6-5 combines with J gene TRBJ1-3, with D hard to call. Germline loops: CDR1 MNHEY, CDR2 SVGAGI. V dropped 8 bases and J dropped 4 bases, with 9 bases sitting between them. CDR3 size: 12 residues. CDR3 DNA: TGTGCCAGCCAAACGACAGGAAACACCATATATTTT. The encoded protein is CASQTTGNTIYF.

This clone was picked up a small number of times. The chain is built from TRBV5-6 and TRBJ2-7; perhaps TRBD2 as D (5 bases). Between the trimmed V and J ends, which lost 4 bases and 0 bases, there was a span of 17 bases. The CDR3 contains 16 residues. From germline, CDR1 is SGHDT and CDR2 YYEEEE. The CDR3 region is CASSPGGLRGSYEQYF. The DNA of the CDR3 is TGTGCCAGCAGCCCCGGAGGACTCAGAGGCTCCTACGAGCAGTACTTC.

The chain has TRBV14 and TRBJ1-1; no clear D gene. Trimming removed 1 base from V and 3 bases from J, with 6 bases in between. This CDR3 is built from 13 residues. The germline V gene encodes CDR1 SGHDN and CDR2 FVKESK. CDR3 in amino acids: CASSQVLHTEAFF. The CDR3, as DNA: TGTGCCAGCAGCCAAGTTCTACACACTGAAGCTTTCTTT.

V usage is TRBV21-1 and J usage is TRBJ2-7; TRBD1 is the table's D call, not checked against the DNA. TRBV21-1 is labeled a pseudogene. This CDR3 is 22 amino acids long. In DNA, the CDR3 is TGTGCCAGCAGCAAACGACAGGGGGCGAGGGTGTTCGCGTTTTGTGCTTCCTACGAGCAGTACTTC. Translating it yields CASSKRQGARVFAFCASYEQYF.